The 6 T cell receptor beta chains below come from one sample, sequenced in a study of CD8 T cells in ankylosing spondylitis (dated by TCRdb to about 2017). Libraries were built with 5' RACE. TCRdb records Illumina HiSeq 2500 as the sequencer. The public reads were run again by TCRdb, first through fastp at Q25 and then through MiXCR, and only productive beta chains were kept. CDR3 protein sequences are deduplicated, and each keeps its most common genes and DNA. A total of roughly 100,000 distinct CDR3 sequences appear in this sample, roughly 8% of them only once. 9.9% of the sample lies in the top ten. What was sequenced was blood, either unsorted or a sorted T cell fraction (not recorded which). The receptor source for this set is a male donor with ankylosing spondylitis or in good health (not recorded which).

This clonotype was seen repeatedly, ten times or more. This rearrangement joins TRBV7-2 to TRBJ1-5, with 8 bases aligning to TRBD1. Germline CDR1 SGHTA, CDR2 FQGNSA. The CDR3 extends over 16 amino acids. The V gene end was trimmed by 3 bases and the J gene end by 8 bases; junction bases not matched to a gene: 12. CDR3 amino acids: CASSFRQGTFKEPQHF. The CDR3 nucleotides read TGTGCCAGCAGCTTCCGACAGGGGACCTTCAAAGAGCCCCAGCATTTT.

This clonotype was counted many times. The chain is built from TRBV12-3 or TRBV12-4 and TRBJ1-5; 7 nucleotides match TRBD1. The CDR3 consists of 16 residues. The junction had 12 bases not matched to a gene; V was cut back by 1 base and J by 9 bases. The CDR3 protein is CASSLGLGTANSPQHF. The DNA of the CDR3 is TGTGCCAGCAGTTTAGGCCTTGGGACAGCCAATTCGCCCCAGCATTTT.

This clonotype was detected ten times or more. V and J are TRBV3-1 and TRBJ1-1, with unresolved D. Trimming shortened V by 1 base and J by 1 base, and 7 bases separated the two germline ends. This CDR3 has 14 amino acids. Germline V gives CDR1 LGHDT, CDR2 YNNKEL (reference sequence). The CDR3 sequence: CASSQVSGNTEAFF. The CDR3, as DNA: TGTGCCAGCAGCCAAGTGTCAGGGAACACTGAAGCTTTCTTT.

V is TRBV11-3 and J is TRBJ2-2, with TRBD2 matching 12 bases. The CDR3 spans 16 residues. Germline V gene sequence: CDR1 SGHNT, CDR2 YENEEA. V trimming: 9 bases; J trimming: 7 bases; junction bases outside the gene matches: 12. CDR3 nucleotides: TGTGCCAGTGCGGTGAGACTAGCGGGGGCGGTCGGGGAGCTGTTTTTT. It encodes CASAVRLAGAVGELFF.

This clonotype was detected a few times. The CDR3 region has the DNA TGTGCCAGCAGCCTGGGGTCCGACTATGGCTACACCTTC. Amino acids: CASSLGSDYGYTF. This chain joins TRBV7-2 and TRBJ1-2; D unclear. The germline V and J ends were trimmed by 5 bases and 3 bases, with 10 bases remaining between them. The CDR3 is made up of 13 amino acids. Germline-derived CDR1 and CDR2 are SGHTA and FQGNSA.

This clonotype was seen at least ten times. The V gene is TRBV5-1, the J gene TRBJ1-1, with D hard to call. Germline V lookup: CDR1 SGHRS, CDR2 YFSETQ. The CDR3 has 14 residues. V lost 0 bases and J 1 base, leaving 7 bases between the germline ends. The CDR3 coding sequence is TGCGCCAGCAGCTTGGACAGAGAGAACACTGAAGCTTTCTTT. Protein product: CASSLDRENTEAFF.